Listed below are T cell receptor beta chains from one sample, sequenced in a study of low-dose radiotherapy and immunotherapy resistance in tumors. Each CDR3 protein gets one entry after TCRdb re-called the reads with MiXCR. The sample holds around 76,000 distinct CDR3 sequences, approximately 31% seen once. The sequencing used PBMCs, collected before treatment. The receptors come from a female donor with ovarian cancer. Each CDR3 is given with its conserved first and last residue. Each record gives: V gene, D gene, clone size, J gene, CDR3 DNA, CDR3 protein. The D gene is left open where the match is weak. Clone sizes are given selectively: once, few, many, or a class where the clone is expanded.

>TRBV9|-|-|TRBJ1-5
TGTGCCAGCAGCTGGGGTGGGAATCAGCCCCAGCATTTT
CASSWGGNQPQHF
>TRBV20-1|-|many|TRBJ1-5
TGCAGTGCTAGAGAAGGGGGGTATAGCAATCAGCCCCAGCATTTT
CSAREGGYSNQPQHF
>TRBV19|TRBD2|many|TRBJ2-2
TGTGCCAGTAGGAGAGCGGGGGGCCCGAACACCGGGGAGCTGTTTTTT
CASRRAGGPNTGELFF
>TRBV10-3|TRBD2|few|TRBJ2-2
TGTGCCATCAGTGGGCTAGCGGGGGACACTGGGGAGCTGTTTTTT
CAISGLAGDTGELFF
>TRBV6-1|-|-|TRBJ2-1
TGTGCCAGCAGTGAAGCGCAGGGGGGCCCTGAGCAGTTCTTC
CASSEAQGGPEQFF
>TRBV7-2|-|-|TRBJ2-7
TGTGCCAGCAGCTTAGCGGAGGTGACAGCCTACGAGCAGTACTTC
CASSLAEVTAYEQYF
>TRBV6-2/TRBV6-3|-|many|TRBJ1-1
TGTGCCAGCAGTCCCACAGGGCGTGCTGAAGCTTTCTTT
CASSPTGRAEAFF
>TRBV9|TRBD2|few|TRBJ2-1
TGTGCCAGCAGCGTAGGTGCGGGGGACTACAATGAGCAGTTCTTC
CASSVGAGDYNEQFF
>TRBV9|TRBD2|-|TRBJ2-2
TGTGCCAGCAGCCCCACCGGGAGCGGGGGGGCAGCCGGGGAGCTGTTTTTT
CASSPTGSGGAAGELFF
>TRBV6-1|-|many|TRBJ2-1
TGTGCCAGCAGTGAAGCGCCTGGGCAGGGGATCGGTGAGCAGTTCTTC
CASSEAPGQGIGEQFF
>TRBV5-1|-|-|TRBJ1-2
TGCGCCAGCAGCTTGGCCCGGGGGCTCTACGATGGCTACACCTTC
CASSLARGLYDGYTF
>TRBV5-1|-|-|TRBJ2-7
TGCGCCAGCAGCATTGACCCAGGGGCCTACGAGCAGTACTTC
CASSIDPGAYEQYF
>TRBV7-9|TRBD1|many|TRBJ1-1
TGTGCCAGCGGCCGAGACAGGGGAGGGGAAGCTTTCTTT
CASGRDRGGEAFF
>TRBV3-1|-|many|TRBJ2-5
TGTGCCAGCAGCCAAGGTGCGACAGCCAGATTCCAAGAGACCCAGTACTTC
CASSQGATARFQETQYF
>TRBV6-6|-|many|TRBJ2-3
TGTGCCAGCAGATGGGCCACCACAGATACGCAGTATTTT
CASRWATTDTQYF
>TRBV12-3/TRBV12-4|TRBD1|few|TRBJ2-2
TGTGCCAGCAGCTTTGGGGACAGGGGTGGTAACACCGGGGAGCTGTTTTTT
CASSFGDRGGNTGELFF
>TRBV20-1|TRBD2|many|TRBJ2-1
TGCAGTGCTAGTGGGGGACTAGCGGGAGGGTTTGGTGGCAATGAGCAGTTCTTC
CSASGGLAGGFGGNEQFF
>TRBV7-8|TRBD2|many|TRBJ2-1
TGTGCCAGCAGCCTGAGGACCGGGACTAGCGGGGGGAGTAGATACAATGAGCAGTTCTTC
CASSLRTGTSGGSRYNEQFF
>TRBV19|-|many|TRBJ1-1
TGTGCCAGTAGTCTGGGAAGGACTGAAGCTTTCTTT
CASSLGRTEAFF
>TRBV28|-|once|TRBJ1-1
TGTGCCAGCGCTCTAGGGGGGAACACTGAAGCTTTCTTT
CASALGGNTEAFF
>TRBV6-2/TRBV6-3|TRBD2|many|TRBJ2-2
TGTGCCAGCAGTGACCCAGCGGGGGGAGATACCGGGGAGCTGTTTTTT
CASSDPAGGDTGELFF
>TRBV4-2|TRBD2|many|TRBJ2-1
TGTGCCAGCAGCCAAGGCGTTGGGCGGGGGGGACTAACCTCCTACAATGAGCAGTTCTTC
CASSQGVGRGGLTSYNEQFF